The 19 T cell receptor beta chains given below trace back to one sample, sequenced in a study of Ad26.COV2.S vaccination and SARS-CoV-2 variants. The treatment: roughly 20 received Ad26.COV2.S at low or high dose, single or two shots; roughly five received placebo; per-sample allocation not given. Day 63 following the first vaccine or placebo injection was when the samples were taken. Here immunoSEQ multiplex PCR was the method, and the copy in TCRdb shows in-frame clones only, minus some. The sample lists 350,000 to 500,000 clones, approximately 92% occurring once. Specimen: peripheral blood, collected in a trial of Ad26.COV2.S vaccine versus placebo. The receptors shown here come from a person aged 18 to 59 who received the Ad26.COV2.S COVID-19 vaccine or a placebo.

V and J are TRBV15 and TRBJ1-5, with D unresolved. V was clipped by 1 base and J by 2 bases, with 9 bases between them. CDR3 length: 15 amino acids. Germline loops: CDR1 LNHNV, CDR2 YYDKDF (reference sequence). As DNA, the CDR3 is TGTGCCACCAGCAGAGTGCGGGGTGGCAATCAGCCCCAGCATTTT. It encodes CATSRVRGGNQPQHF.

This chain links TRBV9 with TRBJ1-5; weak D call: TRBD1 (5 bases). The CDR3 contains 15 residues. Trimming took off 0 bases at V and 6 bases at J, with 13 bases between the two ends. The V gene's germline CDR1 is SGDLS and CDR2 YYNGEE. This CDR3 reads CASSVGSRVGQPQHF. The DNA for the CDR3 is TGTGCCAGCAGCGTAGGGAGCAGGGTGGGTCAGCCCCAGCATTTT.

The chain employs TRBV3-1 (or the pseudogene TRBV3-2) and TRBJ2-5, with 9 bases matching TRBD2. CDR1 and CDR2 from the germline V gene are LGHDT and YNNKEL (reference sequence). This CDR3 is 17 amino acids long. V gave up 1 base and J gave up 3 bases; unmatched junction bases: 9. The CDR3 protein is CASSQGFGLALKETQYF. The CDR3 coding sequence is TGTGCCAGCAGCCAAGGGTTCGGACTAGCGCTTAAAGAGACCCAGTACTTC.

This clone came up once. CDR3 in DNA: TGTGCCAGCAGCTTTGAGCTGACAGGTATCTCCTACGAGCAGTACTTC. Its translation is CASSFELTGISYEQYF. The chain links TRBV5-6 to TRBJ2-7; D is perhaps TRBD1 (6 bases). Germline values: CDR1 SGHDT, CDR2 YYEEEE. The V end lost 2 bases, the J end lost 0 bases, and 15 bases lay between the germline ends. The CDR3 contains 16 residues.

V is TRBV6-2 or TRBV6-3 and J is TRBJ2-1; 8 bases are shared with TRBD2. V lost 6 bases, J lost 3 bases, and 13 bases stayed unmatched. This CDR3 has 17 residues. CDR1 MNHEY and CDR2 SVGEGT come from the germline V gene. CDR3 loop: CASSPGRAGGFYNEQFF. The CDR3 DNA is TGTGCCAGCAGCCCAGGGCGGGCGGGAGGATTCTACAATGAGCAGTTCTTC.

The chain couples TRBV19 to TRBJ1-2; weak D call: TRBD1 (5 bases). V was shortened by 5 bases and J by 5 bases, with 24 bases between the two germline ends. The CDR3 runs to 17 residues. Germline CDR1 is LNHDA and CDR2 is SQIVND (reference sequence). CDR3 in amino acids: CASSVSGNLNLIYGYTF. CDR3 DNA sequence: TGTGCCAGTAGTGTCTCAGGGAACCTAAATCTCATTTATGGCTACACCTTC.

CDR3 sequence: CAWGSLAGVDTQYF. CDR3 nucleotide sequence: TGTGCCTGGGGGTCACTAGCGGGAGTGGATACGCAGTATTTT. V and J are TRBV30 and TRBJ2-3, with TRBD2 matching 11 bases. The J segment lost 6 bases and the V segment lost 5 bases, leaving 7 bases of the junction unmatched. The CDR3 is made up of 14 amino acids. Per the germline V gene, CDR1 is GTSNPN and CDR2 is SVGIG (reference sequence).

This chain uses TRBV14 with TRBJ2-1, with a tentative D call TRBD2 (6 bases). The V end lost 0 bases, the J end lost 4 bases, and 16 bases lay between the germline ends. Germline V gene data show CDR1 as SGHDN and CDR2 as FVKESK. This CDR3 region has 17 residues. The CDR3 is CASSQDRREGSYNEQFF. CDR3 nucleotide sequence: TGTGCCAGCAGCCAAGATCGGCGGGAAGGCTCATACAATGAGCAGTTCTTC.

J is TRBJ2-1 and V is TRBV11-2, with D hard to call. This CDR3 contains 11 residues. The V and J ends lost 5 bases and 4 bases respectively, with 3 bases between them. Germline V gene lookup returns CDR1 SGHAT and CDR2 FQNNGV. CDR3 nucleotide sequence: TGTGCCAGCAGCCAGTACAATGAGCAGTTCTTC. Amino acid sequence: CASSQYNEQFF.

V usage is TRBV28 and J usage is TRBJ2-7, with 7 positions matching TRBD1. With V trimmed by 6 bases and J by 3 bases, 8 bases remained unmatched. Germline lookup yields CDR1 MDHEN and CDR2 SYDVKM. The CDR3 loop spans 14 amino acids. The CDR3 protein is CASSLVGQNYEQYF. Here the CDR3 DNA reads TGTGCCAGCAGCCTAGTGGGACAGAACTACGAGCAGTACTTC. The variable domain in full, with the rest retrieved from reference TRBV28 and TRBJ2-7, is DVKVTQSSRYLVKRTGEKVFLECVQDMDHENMFWYRQDPGLGLRLIYFSYDVKMKEKGDIPEGYSVSREKKERFSLILESASTNQTSMYLCASSLVGQNYEQYFGPGTRLTVT.

This clone was counted once. The chain links TRBV30 to TRBJ2-2, with 9 bases identical to TRBD2. Germline lookup yields CDR1 GTSNPN and CDR2 SVGIG (reference sequence). The junction had 5 bases not matched to a gene; V was cut back by 7 bases and J by 5 bases. The CDR3 length is 13 residues. CDR3 sequence reads: CALLAGETGELFF. CDR3 nucleotides: TGTGCCTTATTAGCGGGAGAGACCGGGGAGCTGTTTTTT.

This clone was detected only a few times. The chain couples TRBV25-1 to TRBJ2-1; D not resolved. CDR3 length: 10 residues. Germline CDR1 is MGHDK and CDR2 is SYGVNS. Trimming left V 2 bases short and J 10 bases short, with 3 bases between. The CDR3 spells CASSENEQFF. The CDR3 nucleotides read TGTGCCAGCAGTGAAAACGAGCAGTTCTTC.

The chain employs TRBV15 and TRBJ1-2; 7 bases align to TRBD1. Germline CDR1 LNHNV, CDR2 YYDKDF (reference sequence). V was pared by 3 bases and J by 4 bases, with 11 bases of the junction left unmatched. The CDR3 spans 16 residues. For the CDR3, the DNA is TGTGCCACCAGCAGCACCGCTCGGGACAGACCCTATGGCTACACCTTC. Translation: CATSSTARDRPYGYTF.

In nucleotides, the CDR3 is TGTGCCAGCAGCTATCGACAGGGCGAGCAGTACTTC. As protein: CASSYRQGEQYF. The rearrangement joins TRBV5-6 to TRBJ2-7, with 7 bases lining up with TRBD1. The CDR3 runs to 12 residues. CDR1 SGHDT and CDR2 YYEEEE come from the germline V gene. J was trimmed by 6 bases and V by 3 bases; bases with no gene match: 3.

The rearrangement links TRBV2 to TRBJ2-1; tentative D call: TRBD1 (5 bases). Trimming pared 7 bases from V and 8 bases from J, leaving 12 bases between. Germline CDR1 reads SNHLY; CDR2 reads FYNNEI. This CDR3 has 12 residues. DNA of the CDR3: TGTGCCAGCACCGCAGGGCTCGATGAGCAGTTCTTC. Its protein is CASTAGLDEQFF.

This rearrangement joins TRBV7-2 to TRBJ2-6; possibly TRBD1 or TRBD2 for D (5 bases each). This CDR3 region has 15 residues. Deletions cut 2 bases from V and 2 bases from J, with 7 bases between. Germline assignment: CDR1 SGHTA and CDR2 FQGNSA. CDR3 sequence (DNA): TGTGCCAGCAGCTTAAGGGGAGCTGGGGCCAACGTCCTGACTTTC. It codes for CASSLRGAGANVLTF.

The rearrangement links TRBV27 to TRBJ1-4, with D hard to call. Germline V gives CDR1 MNHEY, CDR2 SMNVEV (reference sequence). Trimming left V 4 bases short and J 2 bases short, with 14 bases between. The CDR3 loop spans 16 amino acids. CDR3 bases: TGTGCCAGCAGTTCCCTGGGAGGGTATACTAATGAAAAACTGTTTTTT. This codes for CASSSLGGYTNEKLFF.

This clone was recorded once. V usage is TRBV30 and J usage is TRBJ2-1; D ambiguous. V dropped 5 bases and J dropped 0 bases, with 11 bases sitting between them. Germline assignment: CDR1 GTSNPN and CDR2 SVGIG (reference sequence). The CDR3 is 14 amino acids. The CDR3 region has the DNA TGTGCCTGGCTCCAACAGAGCTCCTACAATGAGCAGTTCTTC. Translation: CAWLQQSSYNEQFF.

The V and J genes are TRBV6-5 and TRBJ2-7; 12 bases match TRBD2. Germline lookup yields CDR1 MNHEY and CDR2 SVGAGI. Unmatched junction bases numbered 4, after V lost 4 bases and J lost 3 bases. This CDR3 spans 15 amino acids. For the CDR3, the DNA is TGTGCCAGCAGTTCCCAGACTAGCGGGAGCTACGAGCAGTACTTC. This gives the protein CASSSQTSGSYEQYF.